The text below deals with one T cell receptor (beta chain). Repertoires were generated with immunoSEQ multiplex PCR, while TCRdb's copy carries only in-frame clones and drops some. The sample records fewer than 60,000 clones, over 85% being singletons. The data are from a study of blood T cell repertoires in COVID-19. For the study at large: PBMCs, B-cell-depleted T cells, or T cells provided the cDNA or gDNA that made up the material.

Trimming stripped 3 bases from V and 0 bases from J, with 9 bases between. This CDR3 has 14 amino acids. Germline-derived CDR1 and CDR2 are DFQATT and SNEGSKA (reference sequence). J is TRBJ1-3 and V is TRBV20-1; D gene ambiguous. Sequenced sample: peripheral blood. This TCR derives from a human donor in a cohort sampled during active COVID-19. The CDR3: CSASGGLSGNTIYF. The CDR3 DNA follows: TGCAGTGCTAGTGGCGGCCTCTCTGGAAACACCATATATTTT.